These 2 T cell receptor beta chains were all obtained from the same sample, sequenced in a study of blood T cell repertoires in COVID-19. Generated by immunoSEQ multiplex PCR, the TCRdb table keeps only in-frame clones and is missing some. There are approximately 200,000 clones in the sample; approximately 80% occur only once, and 5.1% lies in the top ten. Source material: peripheral blood. The receptors stem from a woman in her sixties or seventies who had recovered from COVID-19.

The chain is built from TRBV11-2 and TRBJ2-7; 9 bases fit TRBD2. The CDR3 sequence is 14 residues long. V lost 5 bases and J lost 5; bases outside the gene matches: 7. Germline lookup yields CDR1 SGHAT and CDR2 FQNNGV. The DNA of the CDR3 is TGTGCCAGCAGCCCGCGGGGGGGCTTACACGAGCAGTACTTC. Amino acids: CASSPRGGLHEQYF.

The chain combines TRBV5-6 with TRBJ2-4, with 7 bases that match TRBD1. This CDR3 comprises 15 residues. V was clipped by 0 bases and J by 7 bases; unmatched bases: 7. Germline loops: CDR1 SGHDT, CDR2 YYEEEE. The CDR3 bases are TGTGCCAGCAGCTTGGAAGTTGGGGACAGCAACATTCAGTACTTC. This sequence encodes CASSLEVGDSNIQYF.